This T cell receptor (beta chain) was identified during a study of vaccination and CD4 T cells after COVID-19. Overall study findings and caveats: The authors identified 304 of 307 vaccine-specific clones in convalescent patients as spike mono-reactive.

After removal of 3 bases from V and 7 bases from J, the junction contained 6 bases not matched to a gene. CDR1 and CDR2 (germline): DFQATT, SNEGSKA (reference sequence). The CDR3 runs 15 residues. Treatment denoted: approximately nine-day PBMC culture with coronavirus spike peptide pools or control peptides (ViraFEST assay). Convalescent patients tested SARS-CoV-2 PCR positive from March to December 2020, before Alpha, Beta and Delta emerged. Oncomine TCR Beta short-read sequencing was applied to DNA from cultured CD4+ T cells. TCRdb called the PCR reads again in MiXCR, with one record for every CDR3 protein. The table has around 11,000 distinct CDR3 sequences, over 50% seen once. About this clonotype: What it binds is unknown.

This TCR came from a human donor who had recovered from COVID-19. The rearrangement uses TRBV20-1 and TRBJ2-1; TRBD2 aligns across 13 bases. The sequencing input was CD4+ T cells from blood, cultured in vitro. As DNA, the CDR3 is TGCAGTGCTAGGCCCGGGACTAGCGGGGTAAATGAGCAGTTCTTC. Its translation is CSARPGTSGVNEQFF.